The 3 T cell receptor beta chains in this list originate from one sample, sequenced in a study of blood T cell repertoires in COVID-19. Assay: immunoSEQ multiplex PCR; the TCRdb copy retains only in-frame clones and omits some. The data contain 250,000 to 300,000 clones, approximately 91% of them singletons. The sample taken for sequencing was PBMCs or T cells enriched from blood (not recorded which). These receptors were taken from a human donor in a cohort exposed to, infected with or recovered from COVID-19 (not recorded which). The donor label of this sample is uncertain.

The CDR3, as DNA: TGTGCCAGCAGCGTAGGGGACAACACTAACTATGGCTACACCTTC. Translated, it gives CASSVGDNTNYGYTF. V usage is TRBV9 and J usage is TRBJ1-2, with D maybe TRBD1 (6 bases). The germline V and J ends were trimmed by 0 bases and 0 bases, with 9 bases remaining between them. Germline V gives CDR1 SGDLS, CDR2 YYNGEE. The CDR3 totals 15 residues.

The V call is TRBV5-1, the J call TRBJ2-7; 8 positions match TRBD1. V lost 1 base and J lost 0; bases outside the gene matches: 3. This CDR3 has 15 residues. Per the germline V gene, CDR1 is SGHRS and CDR2 is YFSETQ. CDR3 DNA sequence: TGCGCCAGCAGCTTGAGCGGACAGGGCTCCTACGAGCAGTACTTC. Translation gives CASSLSGQGSYEQYF. The full variable domain, completed using reference TRBV5-1 and TRBJ2-7, is KAGVTQTPRYLIKTRGQQVTLSCSPISGHRSVSWYQQTPGQGLQFLFEYFSETQRNKGNFPGRFSGRQFSNSRSEMNVSTLELGDSALYLCASSLSGQGSYEQYFGPGTRLTVT.

V and J are TRBV6-6 and TRBJ2-3; TRBD1 aligns across 9 bases. V trimming: 6 bases; J trimming: 0 bases; junction bases outside the gene matches: 4. Germline V gene data show CDR1 as MNHNY and CDR2 as SVGAGI (reference sequence). This CDR3 has 15 residues. This CDR3 reads CASSWTGASTDTQYF. DNA for the CDR3: TGTGCCAGCAGCTGGACAGGGGCTAGCACAGATACGCAGTATTTT.